The text below deals with one T cell receptor (beta chain). In germline, CDR1 is SGHRS, CDR2 YFSETQ. CDR3 length equals 15 residues. TCRdb re-called the 5' RACE reads and catalogs CDR3 proteins one per entry, DNA excluded. The listing contains 150,000 to 200,000 distinct CDR3 sequences. The data were obtained in a study of monozygotic twins with inflammatory bowel disease. The sequence derives from a human donor with ulcerative colitis or Crohn's disease, or a healthy co-twin of an affected twin (not recorded which). J is TRBJ2-5 and V is TRBV5-1; the D call from TCRdb, TRBD2, cannot be confirmed without DNA. Material for sequencing was blood. The CDR3 spells CASSPGLAGVETQYF. The full variable domain, in which reference TRBV5-1 and TRBJ2-5 provide the parts outside the CDR3, is KAGVTQTPRYLIKTRGQQVTLSCSPISGHRSVSWYQQTPGQGLQFLFEYFSETQRNKGNFPGRFSGRQFSNSRSEMNVSTLELGDSALYLCASSPGLAGVETQYFGPGTRLLVL.